This T cell receptor beta chain was sequenced in a study of naive and memory T cell subsets. Whole-study findings and limits: Possibly reflecting memory cells re-expressing CD45RA, a few larger clonotypes occurred in naive repertoires, especially CD8. Diversity fell and Gini index rose from naive through CM, EM, EMRA.

An equimolar mix of two oligonucleotides served as the beta constant-region primer for TRBC1 and TRBC2. Nested alpha and beta constant-region primers with the SP2 primer drove four PCR rounds on ligated cDNA. Each CDR3 protein is one row after TCRdb ran MiXCR on the UMI-ligation and nested PCR reads. Among 150,000 or so distinct CDR3 sequences listed, 22% were seen once. From the second PCR step, alpha and beta chains were amplified apart. After CD4 positive bead selection, the CD4-negative fraction gave CD8 T cells. Cells stained for CD3, CD4, CD8, CD45RA and CD27 were sorted into four subsets. V dropped 5 bases and J dropped 2 bases, with 4 bases sitting between them. The CDR3 is 11 residues long. Looked up from germline, CDR1 is MDHEN and CDR2 is SYDVKM. To note about this clonotype: Antigen unknown.

The chain joins TRBV28 to TRBJ2-7; no clear D gene. Source material: naive CD4+ T cells from blood. The source is a human donor in good health. Here the CDR3 DNA reads TGTGCCAGCAGTCCCCCCTACGAGCAGTACTTC. This codes for CASSPPYEQYF.